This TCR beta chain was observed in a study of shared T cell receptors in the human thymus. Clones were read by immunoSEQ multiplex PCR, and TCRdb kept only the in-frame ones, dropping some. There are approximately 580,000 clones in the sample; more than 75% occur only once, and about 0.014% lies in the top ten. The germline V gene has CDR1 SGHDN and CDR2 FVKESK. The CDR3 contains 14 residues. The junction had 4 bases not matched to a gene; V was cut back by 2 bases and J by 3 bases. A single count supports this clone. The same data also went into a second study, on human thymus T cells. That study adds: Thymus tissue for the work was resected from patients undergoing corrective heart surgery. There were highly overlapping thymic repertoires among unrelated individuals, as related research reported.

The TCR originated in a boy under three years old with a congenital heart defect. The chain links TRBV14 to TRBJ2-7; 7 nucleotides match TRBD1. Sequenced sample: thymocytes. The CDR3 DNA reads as TGTGCCAGCAGCCAAACAGGGGCGGGCTACGAGCAGTACTTC. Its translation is CASSQTGAGYEQYF.